What follows is one T cell receptor (beta chain) and its context. The antigen is undetermined. Trimming stripped 0 bases from V and 1 base from J, with 11 bases between. CDR1 and CDR2 from the germline V gene are SGHRS and YFSETQ. The CDR3 is 15 residues long. Donors sampled were nominally healthy, though unrecorded immune exposures were likely. The PCR ran on 60 Vbeta and 13 Jbeta primers. Some clones are missing from TCRdb's copy, which holds only in-frame ones; the method was immunoSEQ multiplex PCR. This sample has some 71,000 clones; approximately 81% occur once, and the top ten carry 22%. This specimen belongs to a study of cytomegalovirus exposure and HLA in healthy donors. Overall study results and limits: A prior analysis recorded that most TCR beta V segments were productive about 90% or about 30% of the time. What a later analysis showed was that several of the most significant clusters appeared linked to common viral pathogens. V- and J-gene trimming of TCR beta was linked (in a later analysis) to a missense DCLRE1C variant.

The sequence derives from a woman aged 25 to 39 in good health and CMV-seropositive. The sequencing input was PBMCs. The chain uses TRBV5-1 and TRBJ2-7; D might be TRBD2 (6 bases). CDR3 sequence (DNA): TGCGCCAGCAGCTTGGGGCAGGGAGGTTCCTACGAGCAGTACTTC. This gives the protein CASSLGQGGSYEQYF.